Listed below are T cell receptor beta chains from one sample, sequenced in a study of cytomegalovirus exposure and HLA in healthy donors. The assay was immunoSEQ multiplex PCR, and TCRdb's table has in-frame clones only and misses some. This table has approximately 150,000 clones, around 67% appearing once. The sequencing sample was made of PBMCs. The origin of the receptors is a young woman in good health and CMV-seropositive. Each CDR3 is given with its conserved first and last residue. D genes are given only for firm matches. The size field is filled for only some rows; it gives once, few, many or a size class.

V gene: TRBV5-8
J gene: TRBJ1-1
D gene: TRBD1
clone size: NA
CDR3 DNA: TGTGCCAGCAGCAGGGGAGACAGGGGGCTAGCTTTCTTT
CDR3 protein: CASSRGDRGLAFF

V gene: TRBV5-3
J gene: TRBJ1-5
D gene: NA
clone size: NA
CDR3 DNA: TGTGCCAGAAGGGGTTGTGGGACTATACCCTATAGCAATCAGCCCCAGCATTTT
CDR3 protein: CARRGCGTIPYSNQPQHF

V gene: TRBV27
J gene: TRBJ1-1
D gene: NA
clone size: NA
CDR3 DNA: TGTGCCAGCAGTTTATGGGCGGGGAACACTGAAGCTTTCTTT
CDR3 protein: CASSLWAGNTEAFF

V gene: TRBV9
J gene: TRBJ2-1
D gene: TRBD2
clone size: NA
CDR3 DNA: TGTGCCAGCAGCGTAGAGGGAAGACTAGCGGGAGGGCTCAATGAGCAGTTCTTC
CDR3 protein: CASSVEGRLAGGLNEQFF

V gene: TRBV27
J gene: TRBJ1-1
D gene: NA
clone size: NA
CDR3 DNA: TGTGCCAGCAGTTTATCGGGGGGGGGCAGCCCAGCGGCTTTCTTT
CDR3 protein: CASSLSGGGSPAAFF

V gene: TRBV11-3
J gene: TRBJ1-5
D gene: NA
clone size: NA
CDR3 DNA: TGTGCCAGCAGCTTAGGTGGGGGCGGCGACCGACAGCCCCAGCATTTT
CDR3 protein: CASSLGGGGDRQPQHF

V gene: TRBV5-8
J gene: TRBJ2-7
D gene: TRBD1
clone size: NA
CDR3 DNA: TGTGCCAGCAGCCCAGGGTGGGACAGGGAGATCTATATCCACGAGCAGTACTTC
CDR3 protein: CASSPGWDREIYIHEQYF

V gene: TRBV7-8
J gene: TRBJ2-1
D gene: NA
clone size: NA
CDR3 DNA: TGTGCCAGCAGCTTAAAAGCGGGTCCCTACAATGAGCAGTTCTTC
CDR3 protein: CASSLKAGPYNEQFF

V gene: TRBV6-7
J gene: TRBJ1-1
D gene: NA
clone size: few
CDR3 DNA: TGTGCCAGCAGCCCCACAGAGAACACTGAAGCTTTCTTT
CDR3 protein: CASSPTENTEAFF

V gene: TRBV27
J gene: TRBJ2-7
D gene: TRBD1
clone size: few
CDR3 DNA: TGTGCCAGCAGGGGACAGCTAACCTACGAGCAGTACTTC
CDR3 protein: CASRGQLTYEQYF

V gene: TRBV7-2
J gene: TRBJ2-1
D gene: TRBD2
clone size: NA
CDR3 DNA: TGTGCCAGCAGCTTAACGGGAGGCTACAATGAGCAGTTCTTC
CDR3 protein: CASSLTGGYNEQFF

V gene: TRBV7-9
J gene: TRBJ1-1
D gene: NA
clone size: NA
CDR3 DNA: TGTGCCAGCAGCTTAGCGGACAGTGCGAACACTGAAGCTTTCTTT
CDR3 protein: CASSLADSANTEAFF

V gene: TRBV5-1
J gene: TRBJ2-7
D gene: NA
clone size: NA
CDR3 DNA: TGCGCCAGCAGCTTGCAGGTCTCCTACGAGCAGTACTTC
CDR3 protein: CASSLQVSYEQYF

V gene: TRBV11-2
J gene: TRBJ1-4
D gene: NA
clone size: NA
CDR3 DNA: TGTGCCAGCAGCTCAGCGGGGTGGGAAAAACTGTTTTTT
CDR3 protein: CASSSAGWEKLFF

V gene: TRBV6-5
J gene: TRBJ2-7
D gene: NA
clone size: NA
CDR3 DNA: TGTGCCAGCAGTTACGACAACTACGAGCAGTACTTC
CDR3 protein: CASSYDNYEQYF

V gene: TRBV7-9
J gene: TRBJ1-5
D gene: NA
clone size: NA
CDR3 DNA: TGTGCCAGCAGCTTATCGGAGAGCAATCAGCCCCAGCATTTT
CDR3 protein: CASSLSESNQPQHF

V gene: TRBV18
J gene: TRBJ2-7
D gene: NA
clone size: few
CDR3 DNA: TGTGCCAGCTCACCGGTTGGAGGGGAGCAGTACTTC
CDR3 protein: CASSPVGGEQYF

V gene: TRBV6-5
J gene: TRBJ1-1
D gene: NA
clone size: NA
CDR3 DNA: TGTGCCACCAGAGCGGACTCGAGGGACACTGAAGCTTTCTTT
CDR3 protein: CATRADSRDTEAFF

V gene: TRBV10-2
J gene: TRBJ2-7
D gene: NA
clone size: NA
CDR3 DNA: TGCGCCAGCAGGATTTCGGACTACTCCTACGAGCAGTACTTC
CDR3 protein: CASRISDYSYEQYF

V gene: TRBV4-1
J gene: TRBJ1-1
D gene: NA
clone size: few
CDR3 DNA: TGCGCCAGCAGCCAGGTTATGGGAGGGGAAGCTTTCTTT
CDR3 protein: CASSQVMGGEAFF

V gene: TRBV18
J gene: TRBJ1-2
D gene: TRBD1
clone size: few
CDR3 DNA: TGTGCCAGCTCACCATCCGGACAGGTCAGATATGGCTACGCCTTC
CDR3 protein: CASSPSGQVRYGYAF

V gene: TRBV5-8
J gene: TRBJ2-1
D gene: NA
clone size: NA
CDR3 DNA: TGTGCCAGCAACTTCCGGGGGGCAAGTTACCCAAACGAGCAGTTCTTC
CDR3 protein: CASNFRGASYPNEQFF

V gene: TRBV29-1
J gene: TRBJ1-1
D gene: TRBD1
clone size: NA
CDR3 DNA: TGCAGCGCATGGAAGGGGGCGGAGAACACTGAAGCTTTCTTT
CDR3 protein: CSAWKGAENTEAFF

V gene: TRBV7-9
J gene: TRBJ2-1
D gene: TRBD1
clone size: NA
CDR3 DNA: TGTGCCAGCAGCACGAAGGGACAGGGGGGAGGCAATGAGCAGTTCTTC
CDR3 protein: CASSTKGQGGGNEQFF

V gene: TRBV5-1
J gene: TRBJ2-7
D gene: TRBD2
clone size: NA
CDR3 DNA: TGCGCCAGCAGCTTGGTGGGGTGGCGCCTAGCGGGAGATCTAGGCCAGAAATCCTACGAGCAGTACTTC
CDR3 protein: CASSLVGWRLAGDLGQKSYEQYF

V gene: TRBV6-5
J gene: TRBJ1-1
D gene: NA
clone size: NA
CDR3 DNA: TGTGCCAGCAGTTACTCGGGCAGGGTAGTCACTGAAGCTTTCTTT
CDR3 protein: CASSYSGRVVTEAFF

V gene: TRBV7-9
J gene: TRBJ1-1
D gene: NA
clone size: few
CDR3 DNA: TGTGCCAGCAGCTTCCCCCTGCGCGGAGCTTTCTTT
CDR3 protein: CASSFPLRGAFF

V gene: TRBV14
J gene: TRBJ1-2
D gene: TRBD1
clone size: few
CDR3 DNA: TGTGCCAGCGGACAGACAGGGGTGCTCCCCCCCTATGGCTACACCTTC
CDR3 protein: CASGQTGVLPPYGYTF

V gene: TRBV25-1
J gene: TRBJ2-7
D gene: NA
clone size: NA
CDR3 DNA: TGTGCCAGCAGTGCGTCCTACGAGCAGTACTTC
CDR3 protein: CASSASYEQYF

V gene: TRBV30
J gene: TRBJ1-3
D gene: NA
clone size: NA
CDR3 DNA: TGTGCCCTCGGAGGGGCTGGAAACACCATATATTTT
CDR3 protein: CALGGAGNTIYF

V gene: TRBV5-1
J gene: TRBJ2-1
D gene: NA
clone size: NA
CDR3 DNA: TGCGCCAGCAGCTTTGGGCAGGACAATGAGCAGTTCTTC
CDR3 protein: CASSFGQDNEQFF

V gene: TRBV2
J gene: TRBJ1-5
D gene: NA
clone size: NA
CDR3 DNA: TGTGCCAGCAGTCGAGCTGGACAGCTACGCAATCAGCCCCAGCATTTT
CDR3 protein: CASSRAGQLRNQPQHF

V gene: TRBV29-1
J gene: TRBJ2-1
D gene: NA
clone size: NA
CDR3 DNA: TGCAGCGTTGTGGGTTGGAACAGTGCGAGCTCCTACAATGAGCAGTTCTTC
CDR3 protein: CSVVGWNSASSYNEQFF

V gene: TRBV6-5
J gene: TRBJ1-2
D gene: NA
clone size: NA
CDR3 DNA: TGTGCCAGCAGTATATCAGGGCTCCTAAGACAGGGCTACACCTTC
CDR3 protein: CASSISGLLRQGYTF

V gene: TRBV6-5
J gene: TRBJ1-2
D gene: NA
clone size: NA
CDR3 DNA: TGTGCCAGCAGTTCCCTTTATGGCTACACCTTC
CDR3 protein: CASSSLYGYTF

V gene: TRBV30
J gene: TRBJ2-7
D gene: NA
clone size: NA
CDR3 DNA: TGTGCCTGGAGTAAATCTGGACCGGGGTCGGTGCAGTACTTC
CDR3 protein: CAWSKSGPGSVQYF

V gene: TRBV7-9
J gene: TRBJ1-2
D gene: NA
clone size: once
CDR3 DNA: TGTGCCAGCAGCTTAATCCACAGTGTATCTAATGGCTACACCTTC
CDR3 protein: CASSLIHSVSNGYTF

V gene: TRBV4-2
J gene: TRBJ1-1
D gene: TRBD1
clone size: NA
CDR3 DNA: TGTGCCAGCAGCCCCGGGACAGGGTTGGACACTGAAGCTTTCTTT
CDR3 protein: CASSPGTGLDTEAFF

V gene: TRBV11-2
J gene: TRBJ2-3
D gene: TRBD2
clone size: few
CDR3 DNA: TGTGCCAGCAGCATCGGTAGCGGGACTGCAGATACGCAGTATTTT
CDR3 protein: CASSIGSGTADTQYF

V gene: TRBV19
J gene: TRBJ2-1
D gene: NA
clone size: once
CDR3 DNA: TGTGCCAGTAGTGAGAGCGGGTCTAGCTCCTACAATGAGCAGTTCTTC
CDR3 protein: CASSESGSSSYNEQFF

V gene: TRBV5-4
J gene: TRBJ2-1
D gene: TRBD1
clone size: NA
CDR3 DNA: TGTGCCAGCAGCTCTACAGGGGGCACCTACAATGAGCAGTTCTTC
CDR3 protein: CASSSTGGTYNEQFF

V gene: TRBV4-3
J gene: TRBJ1-1
D gene: TRBD1
clone size: once
CDR3 DNA: TGCGCCAGCAGAACCGGGACAGGGGGAACTGAAGCTTTCTTT
CDR3 protein: CASRTGTGGTEAFF

V gene: TRBV30
J gene: TRBJ2-1
D gene: TRBD2
clone size: NA
CDR3 DNA: TGTGCCTGGGCGGGAGGGGACAATGTGCAGTTCTTC
CDR3 protein: CAWAGGDNVQFF

V gene: TRBV5-8
J gene: TRBJ2-6
D gene: TRBD2
clone size: NA
CDR3 DNA: TGTGCCAGCAGCTCCGGGAGGGCTAGCGGGTGGCAGTCTGGGGCCAACGTCCTGACTTTC
CDR3 protein: CASSSGRASGWQSGANVLTF

V gene: TRBV5-1
J gene: TRBJ2-2
D gene: TRBD1
clone size: NA
CDR3 DNA: TGCGCCAGCAGCGCCGAGACAGGGGTCACCGGGGAGCTGTTTTTT
CDR3 protein: CASSAETGVTGELFF

V gene: TRBV25-1
J gene: TRBJ2-7
D gene: TRBD1
clone size: NA
CDR3 DNA: TGTGCCTACGGGGACAGAAACCCCCCGGACTTC
CDR3 protein: CAYGDRNPPDF

V gene: TRBV27
J gene: TRBJ1-2
D gene: NA
clone size: NA
CDR3 DNA: TGTGCCAGTCAACCGGACAGTTACTATGGCTACACCTTC
CDR3 protein: CASQPDSYYGYTF

V gene: TRBV19
J gene: TRBJ1-3
D gene: NA
clone size: NA
CDR3 DNA: TGTGCCAGCACTCACGGGGGTCTATCGGACACCATATATTTT
CDR3 protein: CASTHGGLSDTIYF

V gene: TRBV5-4
J gene: TRBJ2-6
D gene: NA
clone size: NA
CDR3 DNA: TGTGCCAGCAGCTTGGTGGAGGCTGGGGCCAACGTCCTGACTTTC
CDR3 protein: CASSLVEAGANVLTF

V gene: TRBV4-1
J gene: TRBJ2-5
D gene: TRBD2
clone size: NA
CDR3 DNA: TGCGCCAGCAGCCAAGACCATAGCGGGGGGACCTGGGAGCAGTACTTC
CDR3 protein: CASSQDHSGGTWEQYF

V gene: TRBV5-1
J gene: TRBJ2-3
D gene: TRBD2
clone size: NA
CDR3 DNA: TGCGCCAGCAGCGTCGGGAGGTGGACAGATACGCAGTATTTT
CDR3 protein: CASSVGRWTDTQYF

V gene: TRBV6-5
J gene: TRBJ1-2
D gene: NA
clone size: NA
CDR3 DNA: TGTGCCAGCAGTTACTCAGGAGGGTATGGCTACACCTTC
CDR3 protein: CASSYSGGYGYTF

V gene: TRBV5-1
J gene: TRBJ1-5
D gene: NA
clone size: few
CDR3 DNA: TGCGCCAGCAGCTTGGGAGCCCGTCAGCCCCAGCATTTT
CDR3 protein: CASSLGARQPQHF

V gene: TRBV29-1
J gene: TRBJ1-5
D gene: NA
clone size: few
CDR3 DNA: TGCAGCGTGAGAGACAGCTACAATCAGCCCCAGCATTTT
CDR3 protein: CSVRDSYNQPQHF

V gene: TRBV11-3
J gene: TRBJ1-1
D gene: NA
clone size: NA
CDR3 DNA: TGTGCCAGCAGCCGGGATTTTGGTGCTGAAGCTTTCTTT
CDR3 protein: CASSRDFGAEAFF

V gene: TRBV2
J gene: TRBJ1-4
D gene: TRBD1
clone size: few
CDR3 DNA: TGTGCCAGCAGTGAGCGGACAGGGGCACCAAATGAAAAACTGTTTTTT
CDR3 protein: CASSERTGAPNEKLFF

V gene: TRBV28
J gene: TRBJ1-2
D gene: NA
clone size: NA
CDR3 DNA: TGTGCCAGCAGCTGGAACCCCCGGGGGACCTACTATGGCTACACCTTC
CDR3 protein: CASSWNPRGTYYGYTF